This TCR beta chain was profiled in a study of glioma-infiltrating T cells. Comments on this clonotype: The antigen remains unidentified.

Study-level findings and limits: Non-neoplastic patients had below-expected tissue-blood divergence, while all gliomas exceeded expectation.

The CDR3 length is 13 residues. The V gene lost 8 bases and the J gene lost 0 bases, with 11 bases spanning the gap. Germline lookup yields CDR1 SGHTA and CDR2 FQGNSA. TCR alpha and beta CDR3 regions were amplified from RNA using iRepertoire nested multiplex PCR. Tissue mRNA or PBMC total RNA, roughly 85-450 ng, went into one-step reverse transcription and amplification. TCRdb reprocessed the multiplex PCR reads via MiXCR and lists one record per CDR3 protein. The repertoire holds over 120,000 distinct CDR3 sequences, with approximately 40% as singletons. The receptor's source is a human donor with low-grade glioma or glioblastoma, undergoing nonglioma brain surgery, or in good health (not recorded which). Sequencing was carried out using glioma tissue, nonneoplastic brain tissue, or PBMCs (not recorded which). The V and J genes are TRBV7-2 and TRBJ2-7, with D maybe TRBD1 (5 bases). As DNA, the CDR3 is TGTGCCAGCGGCCAAGGGGACTCCTACGAGCAGTACTTC. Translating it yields CASGQGDSYEQYF.